This passage covers 10 T cell receptor beta chains from one sample sequenced in a study of Graves' ophthalmopathy and Graves' hyperthyroidism. Amplification of TCR beta CDR3 regions used RNA transcripts. Following a first-round RT-PCR that used HTBI primers, a second-round multiplex PCR was carried out. TCRdb re-called the multiplex PCR reads through MiXCR, storing one row per CDR3 protein. The sample contains over 500,000 distinct CDR3 sequences, 22% of which appear only once. The sample was peripheral blood. These receptors came from a woman between 18 and 29 years old with stable Graves' hyperthyroidism. Some clones in this sample may be carry-over from other donors' samples.

This clonotype showed up many times. The J gene is TRBJ2-5, the V gene TRBV24-1; TRBD2 might be the D (6 bases). The CDR3 runs 14 residues. V lost 2 bases, J lost 5 bases, and 11 bases lay in between. CDR1 is KGHDR and CDR2 is SFDVKD in the germline V gene. DNA for the CDR3: TGTGCCACCAGTGATTCCCGAGGAGGGGAGACCCAGTACTTC. It yields the protein CATSDSRGGETQYF.

Comments on this clonotype: This may stem from a read error, because a much larger clone lies one nucleotide away. V and J are TRBV5-1 and TRBJ2-4, with D hard to call. The CDR3 runs to 17 residues. CDR1 is SGHRS, CDR2 YFSETQ, per germline. The V end was cut by 4 bases, the J end by 2 bases, with 19 bases between. The CDR3 DNA sequence: TGCGCCAGCAGCGCCTTGGTGGGCGGTGGTTCCAAAAACATTCAGTACTTC. Translated, it gives CASSALVGGGSKNIQYF.

The J gene is TRBJ1-2, the V gene TRBV15; weak D call: TRBD1 (5 bases). V gave up 0 bases and J gave up 7 bases, with 21 bases separating them. Per germline, CDR1 LNHNV and CDR2 YYDKDF (reference sequence). The CDR3 covers 17 residues. CDR3 sequence: CATSRDQAEGILGGYTF. CDR3 nucleotides: TGTGCCACCAGCAGAGATCAGGCAGAGGGGATACTTGGTGGCTACACCTTC.

This clonotype was seen ten or more times. J is TRBJ2-5 and V is TRBV6-1; D might be TRBD1 (6 bases). With 2 bases removed from V and 5 bases from J, the gap between germline ends came to 12 bases. CDR1 is MNHNS, CDR2 SASEGT, per germline. The CDR3 is 14 residues long. CDR3 loop: CASSEFKRGETQYF. The CDR3 DNA follows: TGTGCCAGCAGTGAATTCAAGAGGGGGGAGACCCAGTACTTC.

This clonotype was counted only a few times. This chain uses TRBV3-1 with TRBJ2-5; D is undetermined. The length of the CDR3 is 13 residues. CDR1 is LGHDT, CDR2 YNNKEL, per germline (reference sequence). V lost 0 bases and J 2 bases, leaving 4 bases between the germline ends. CDR3 region: CASSQETQETQYF. The CDR3 DNA is TGTGCCAGCAGCCAAGAGACTCAAGAGACCCAGTACTTC.

This clonotype was seen repeatedly, ten times or more. The chain carries TRBV20-1 and TRBJ2-7; 8 positions match TRBD2. Germline CDR1 is DFQATT and CDR2 is SNEGSKA (reference sequence). CDR3 length equals 13 residues. V trimming: 6 bases; J trimming: 4 bases; junction bases outside the gene matches: 8. The CDR3 DNA sequence: TGCAGTGCGAAAGCGGGAGTAGGATACGAGCAGTACTTC. Protein product: CSAKAGVGYEQYF.

The chain uses TRBV6-1 and TRBJ1-2; possibly TRBD1 for D (5 bases). Trimming took 3 bases from V and 1 from J, leaving 9 bases between them. The germline V gene has CDR1 MNHNS and CDR2 SASEGT. The CDR3 loop spans 14 amino acids. The CDR3 coding sequence is TGTGCCAGCAGTGAGGGGGGAGTTAACTATGGCTACACCTTC. Residues: CASSEGGVNYGYTF.

Many counts were recorded for this clonotype. The V gene is TRBV5-1, the J gene TRBJ2-7; the D call may be TRBD1 or TRBD2 (5 bases each). This CDR3 comprises 14 residues. Germline V gives CDR1 SGHRS, CDR2 YFSETQ. Trimming took off 9 bases at V and 3 bases at J, with 19 bases between the two ends. As DNA, the CDR3 is TGCGCCACCCCAAGAGGGGCGGTGGACTACGAGCAGTACTTC. This translates into CATPRGAVDYEQYF.

This clonotype was seen at least ten times. The CDR3 DNA follows: TGTGCCAGCAGTTTTGGAGTGAGCTACGAGCAGTACTTC. Protein: CASSFGVSYEQYF. The rearrangement joins TRBV27 to TRBJ2-7; D is ambiguous. Trimming cost V 3 bases and J 3 bases, with 9 bases left between them. The CDR3 loop spans 13 amino acids. CDR1 is MNHEY, CDR2 SMNVEV, per germline (reference sequence).

The genes are TRBV7-9 and TRBJ1-6; no clear D gene. The CDR3 is 14 residues long. Germline assignment: CDR1 SEHNR and CDR2 FQNEAQ (reference sequence). Between the trimmed V and J ends, which lost 5 bases and 6 bases, there was a span of 11 bases. DNA for the CDR3: TGTGCCAGCAGCGTTTACAGCGTTAATTCACCCCTCCACTTT. This encodes CASSVYSVNSPLHF.